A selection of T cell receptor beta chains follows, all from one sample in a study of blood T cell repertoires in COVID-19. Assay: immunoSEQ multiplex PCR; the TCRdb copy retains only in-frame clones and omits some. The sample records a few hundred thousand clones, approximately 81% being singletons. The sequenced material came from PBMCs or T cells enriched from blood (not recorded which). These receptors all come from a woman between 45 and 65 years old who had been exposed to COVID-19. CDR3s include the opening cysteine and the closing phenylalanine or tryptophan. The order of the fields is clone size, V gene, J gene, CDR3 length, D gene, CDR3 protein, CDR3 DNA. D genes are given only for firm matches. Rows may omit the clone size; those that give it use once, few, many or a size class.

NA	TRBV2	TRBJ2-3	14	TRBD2	CASLAVTSTDTQYF	TGTGCCAGCCTAGCGGTTACTTCCACAGATACGCAGTATTTT
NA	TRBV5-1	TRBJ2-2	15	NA	CASSLQQGPTGELFF	TGCGCCAGCAGCTTGCAACAGGGCCCCACCGGGGAGCTGTTTTTT
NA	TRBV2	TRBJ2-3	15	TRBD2	CASSERGGGIDTQYF	TGTGCCAGCAGTGAAAGGGGCGGGGGAATAGATACGCAGTATTTT
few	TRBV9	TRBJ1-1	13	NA	CASSVSPETEAFF	TGTGCCAGCAGCGTATCCCCTGAGACTGAAGCTTTCTTT
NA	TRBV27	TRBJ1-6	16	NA	CASSSLTGAVRSPLHF	TGTGCCAGCAGTTCCCTAACAGGCGCCGTAAGGTCACCCCTCCACTTT
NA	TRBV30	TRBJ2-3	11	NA	CACGGTDTQYF	TGTGCCTGCGGAGGAACAGATACGCAGTATTTT
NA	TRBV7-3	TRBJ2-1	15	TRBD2	CASSQGLAADNEQFF	TGTGCCAGCAGCCAGGGACTAGCTGCGGACAATGAGCAGTTCTTC
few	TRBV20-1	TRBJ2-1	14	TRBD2	CSASKRGVDNEQFF	TGCAGTGCTAGTAAGCGGGGGGTCGACAATGAGCAGTTCTTC
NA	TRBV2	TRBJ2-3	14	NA	CASSEGTPPDTQYF	TGTGCCAGCAGTGAAGGGACTCCACCAGATACGCAGTATTTT
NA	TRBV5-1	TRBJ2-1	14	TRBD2	CASSPTSGVYEQFF	TGCGCCAGCAGCCCGACTAGCGGGGTCTATGAGCAGTTCTTC
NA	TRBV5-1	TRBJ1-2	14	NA	CASGETGINYGYTF	TGCGCCAGCGGAGAAACAGGGATAAACTATGGCTACACCTTC
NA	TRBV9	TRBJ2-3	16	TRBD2	CASSVVAGGLSDTQYF	TGTGCCAGCAGCGTAGTAGCGGGGGGGCTCTCAGATACGCAGTATTTT